This T cell receptor (beta chain) was identified during a study of tumor-infiltrating lymphocytes in primary liver carcinoma. Across the study: All patients, whether men or women, fell within 30 to 69 years of age.

A constant-region primer served to make TCR beta cDNA from roughly 500 ng total RNA. For TCR beta, libraries were produced by three nested multiplex PCR rounds using slightly modified ARM-PCR. A C-beta reverse primer was combined with TRBV1-TRBV30 forward primers in the first two PCR rounds, and each round had 10 cycles. TCRdb redid the calling of the multiplex PCR reads with MiXCR, one entry per CDR3 protein. The sample consists of approximately 300,000 distinct CDR3 sequences, 50% to 70% of them appearing once. With respect to this clonotype: The antigen remains undetermined. Possible read error: a much larger clone is one base away.

Extraction also yielded germline DNA, while blood RNA was obtained from unsorted whole blood. V dropped 3 bases and J dropped 0 bases, with 11 bases sitting between them. From germline, CDR1 is LGHNA and CDR2 YSLEER. CDR3 size: 16 residues. Notes on the study in general: Tumor tissue displayed a significantly greater top-250-clone fraction than blood (p = 0.039).

The clonotype was recovered from a man aged 40-55 years with primary liver carcinoma and hepatitis B virus infection. The V and J genes are TRBV4-3 and TRBJ2-2; unclear D gene. Sequenced input: peripheral blood. The CDR3 loop reads CASSHDGRANTGELFF. In nucleotides, the CDR3 is TGCGCCAGCAGCCATGACGGACGGGCGAACACCGGGGAGCTGTTTTTT.